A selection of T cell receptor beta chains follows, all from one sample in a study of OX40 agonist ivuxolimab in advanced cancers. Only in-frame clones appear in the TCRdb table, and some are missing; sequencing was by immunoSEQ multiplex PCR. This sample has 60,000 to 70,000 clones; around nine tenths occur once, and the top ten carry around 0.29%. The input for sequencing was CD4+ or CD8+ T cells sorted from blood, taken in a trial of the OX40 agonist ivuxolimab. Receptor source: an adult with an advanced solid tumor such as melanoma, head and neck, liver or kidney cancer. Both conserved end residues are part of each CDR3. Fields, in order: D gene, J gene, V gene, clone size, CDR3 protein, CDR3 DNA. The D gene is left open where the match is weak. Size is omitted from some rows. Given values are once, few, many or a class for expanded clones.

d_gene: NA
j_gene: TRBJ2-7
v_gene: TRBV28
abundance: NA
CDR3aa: CASSSTPRVEQYF
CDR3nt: TGTGCCAGCAGTTCCACGCCCCGGGTGGAGCAGTACTTC

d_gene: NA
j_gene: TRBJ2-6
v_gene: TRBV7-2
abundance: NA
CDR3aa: CASSSLNVLTF
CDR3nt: TGTGCCAGCAGCTCTCTTAACGTCCTGACTTTC

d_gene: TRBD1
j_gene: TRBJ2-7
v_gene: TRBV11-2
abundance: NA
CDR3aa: CASSPRTGGTYEQYF
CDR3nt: TGTGCCAGCAGCCCGAGGACAGGGGGCACCTACGAGCAGTACTTC

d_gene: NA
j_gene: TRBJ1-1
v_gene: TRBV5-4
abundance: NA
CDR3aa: CASSLNTGTSRAFF
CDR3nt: TGTGCCAGCAGCTTGAATACAGGGACTTCGAGGGCTTTCTTT

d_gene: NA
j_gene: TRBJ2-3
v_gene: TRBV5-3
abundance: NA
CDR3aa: CARSLRARGRAGSTDTQYF
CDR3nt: TGTGCCAGAAGCTTGCGGGCAAGGGGCAGGGCTGGGAGCACAGATACGCAGTATTTT

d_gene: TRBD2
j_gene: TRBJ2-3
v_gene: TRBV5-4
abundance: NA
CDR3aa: CATLRLGTSGRTSTDTQYF
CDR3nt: TGTGCCACCCTACGACTTGGGACTAGCGGGAGGACAAGCACAGATACGCAGTATTTT

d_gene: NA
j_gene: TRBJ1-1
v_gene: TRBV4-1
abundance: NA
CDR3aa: CASRNIAMNTEAFF
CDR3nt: TGCGCCAGCAGGAACATAGCTATGAACACTGAAGCTTTCTTT

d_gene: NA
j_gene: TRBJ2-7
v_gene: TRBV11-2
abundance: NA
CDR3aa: CASSSLDLAYEQYF
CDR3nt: TGTGCCAGCAGCTCCTTGGACCTTGCCTACGAGCAGTACTTC

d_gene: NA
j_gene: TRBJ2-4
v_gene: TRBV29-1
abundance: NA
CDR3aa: CSVESRLAKNIQYF
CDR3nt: TGCAGCGTTGAATCACGATTAGCCAAAAACATTCAGTACTTC

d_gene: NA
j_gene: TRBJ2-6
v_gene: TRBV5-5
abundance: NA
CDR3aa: CASSPWGESSGANVLTF
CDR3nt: TGTGCCAGCAGCCCATGGGGGGAGAGCTCTGGGGCCAACGTCCTGACTTTC

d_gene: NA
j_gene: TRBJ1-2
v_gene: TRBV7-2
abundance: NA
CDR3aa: CASNRDRNYGYTF
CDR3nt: TGTGCCAGCAACCGGGACCGCAACTATGGCTACACCTTC

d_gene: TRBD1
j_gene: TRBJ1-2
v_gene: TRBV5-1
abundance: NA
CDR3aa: CASSPDRGLYGYTF
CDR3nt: TGCGCCAGCAGTCCTGACAGGGGCCTCTATGGCTACACCTTC

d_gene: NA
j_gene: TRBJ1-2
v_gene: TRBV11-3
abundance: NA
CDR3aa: CASSLGQLGYTF
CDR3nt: TGTGCCAGCAGCTTAGGTCAGCTTGGCTACACCTTC

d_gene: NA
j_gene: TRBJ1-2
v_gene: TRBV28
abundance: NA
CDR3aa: CASSLRGYGYTF
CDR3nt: TGTGCCAGCAGCCTTAGGGGATATGGCTACACCTTC

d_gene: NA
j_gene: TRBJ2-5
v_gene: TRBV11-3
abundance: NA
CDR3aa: CASSLGTGPGQETQYF
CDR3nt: TGTGCCAGCAGCTTAGGGACCGGGCCCGGCCAAGAGACCCAGTACTTC

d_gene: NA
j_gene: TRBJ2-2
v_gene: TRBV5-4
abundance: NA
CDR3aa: CASSLAGQGGATGELFF
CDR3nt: TGTGCCAGCAGCTTGGCCGGGCAAGGAGGGGCGACCGGGGAGCTGTTTTTT

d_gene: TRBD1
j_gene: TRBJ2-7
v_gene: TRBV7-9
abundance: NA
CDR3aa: CASTQGQGLNEQYF
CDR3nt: TGTGCCAGCACCCAGGGACAGGGTTTGAACGAGCAGTACTTC

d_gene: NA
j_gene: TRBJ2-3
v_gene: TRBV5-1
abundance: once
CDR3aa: CASSWTDPSTDTQYF
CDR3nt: TGCGCCAGCAGCTGGACAGATCCAAGCACAGATACGCAGTATTTT

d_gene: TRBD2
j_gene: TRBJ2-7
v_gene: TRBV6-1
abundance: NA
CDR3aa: CASSEGSTSGRSLMQYF
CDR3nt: TGTGCCAGCAGTGAAGGTTCCACTAGCGGGAGATCCTTGATGCAGTACTTC

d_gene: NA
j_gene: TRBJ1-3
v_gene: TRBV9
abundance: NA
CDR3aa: CATHSKDSGNTIYF
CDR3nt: TGTGCCACACATTCAAAGGACAGCGGAAACACCATATATTTT

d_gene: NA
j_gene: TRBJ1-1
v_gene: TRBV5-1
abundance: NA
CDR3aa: CASSLNTEAFF
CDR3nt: TGCGCCAGCAGCTTAAACACTGAAGCTTTCTTT

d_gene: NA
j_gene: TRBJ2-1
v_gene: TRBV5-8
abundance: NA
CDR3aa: CASSFVGGSYNEQFF
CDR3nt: TGTGCCAGCAGCTTCGTCGGGGGCTCCTACAATGAGCAGTTCTTC

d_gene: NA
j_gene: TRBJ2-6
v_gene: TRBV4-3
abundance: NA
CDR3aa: CASSPGTGSGANVLTF
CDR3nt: TGCGCCAGCAGCCCCGGCACAGGTTCTGGGGCCAACGTCCTGACTTTC

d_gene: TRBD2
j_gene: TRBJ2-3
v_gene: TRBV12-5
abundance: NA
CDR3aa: CASGQDVGVGGSKDTQYF
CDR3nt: TGTGCTAGTGGTCAAGACGTGGGCGTTGGCGGGAGTAAGGATACGCAGTATTTT

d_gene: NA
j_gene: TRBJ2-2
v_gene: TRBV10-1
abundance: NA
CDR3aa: CASRDGNTGELFF
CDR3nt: TGCGCCAGCAGGGACGGGAACACCGGGGAGCTGTTTTTT

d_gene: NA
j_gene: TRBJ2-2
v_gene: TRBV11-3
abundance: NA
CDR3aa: CASSLVWTGELFF
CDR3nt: TGTGCCAGCAGCCTAGTTTGGACCGGGGAGCTGTTTTTT

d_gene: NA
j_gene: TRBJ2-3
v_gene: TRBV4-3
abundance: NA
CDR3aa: CASSRGVGTDTQYF
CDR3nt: TGCGCCAGCTCCAGGGGAGTTGGGACAGATACGCAGTATTTT

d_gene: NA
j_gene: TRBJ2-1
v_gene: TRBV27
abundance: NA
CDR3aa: CATQKEGFEQFF
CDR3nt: TGTGCCACCCAGAAGGAAGGCTTCGAGCAGTTCTTC

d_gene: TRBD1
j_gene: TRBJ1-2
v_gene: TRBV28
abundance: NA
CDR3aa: CASHTGGGYGYTF
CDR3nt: TGTGCCAGCCATACAGGGGGCGGCTATGGCTACACCTTC

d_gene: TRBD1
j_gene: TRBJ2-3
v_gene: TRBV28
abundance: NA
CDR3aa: CASSFNRGGTDTQYF
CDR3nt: TGTGCCAGCAGTTTCAACAGGGGAGGCACAGATACGCAGTATTTT

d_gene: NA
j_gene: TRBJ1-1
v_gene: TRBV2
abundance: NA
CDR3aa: CASSERDLTNTEAFF
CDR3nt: TGTGCCAGCAGTGAAAGGGACCTCACGAACACTGAAGCTTTCTTT

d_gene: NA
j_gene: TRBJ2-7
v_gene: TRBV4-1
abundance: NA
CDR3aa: CASSRGSPRDWYEQYF
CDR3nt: TGCGCCAGCAGCCGAGGTTCTCCCAGGGACTGGTACGAGCAGTACTTC

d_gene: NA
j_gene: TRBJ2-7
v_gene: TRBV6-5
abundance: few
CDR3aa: CASSLVGPVAYEQYF
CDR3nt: TGTGCCAGCAGTCTGGTCGGCCCCGTCGCCTACGAGCAGTACTTC

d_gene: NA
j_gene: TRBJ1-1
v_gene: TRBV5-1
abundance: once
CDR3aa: CASSPGVRRTEAFF
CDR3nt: TGCGCCAGCAGCCCCGGCGTACGGAGAACTGAAGCTTTCTTT

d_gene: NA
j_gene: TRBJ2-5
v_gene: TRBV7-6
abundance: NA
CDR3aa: CASSYSQETQYF
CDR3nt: TGTGCCAGCAGCTACTCCCAAGAGACCCAGTACTTC

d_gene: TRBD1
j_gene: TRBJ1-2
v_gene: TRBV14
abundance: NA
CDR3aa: CASSQRGTALLGYTF
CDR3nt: TGTGCCAGCAGCCAAAGGGGGACAGCCCTGCTGGGCTACACCTTC

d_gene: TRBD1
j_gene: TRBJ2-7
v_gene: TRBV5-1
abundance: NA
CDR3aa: CASSRDGQGRIRREQYF
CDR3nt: TGCGCCAGCAGTCGGGATGGACAGGGGCGGATCCGTCGCGAGCAGTACTTC

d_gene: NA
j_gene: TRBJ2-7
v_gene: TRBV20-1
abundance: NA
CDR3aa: CSAGGLYEQYF
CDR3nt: TGCAGTGCTGGGGGACTGTACGAGCAGTACTTC

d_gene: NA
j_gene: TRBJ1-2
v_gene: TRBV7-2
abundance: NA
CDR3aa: CASSLGRNGYTF
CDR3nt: TGTGCCAGCAGCTTAGGCAGGAATGGCTACACCTTC

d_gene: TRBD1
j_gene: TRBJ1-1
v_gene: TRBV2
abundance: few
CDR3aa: CASSGGQGITEAFF
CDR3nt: TGTGCCAGCAGTGGGGGACAGGGAATCACTGAAGCTTTCTTT

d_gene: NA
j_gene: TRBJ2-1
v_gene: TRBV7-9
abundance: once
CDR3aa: CASSLRGASPYNEQFF
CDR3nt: TGTGCCAGCAGCTTAAGGGGGGCGAGTCCATACAATGAGCAGTTCTTC

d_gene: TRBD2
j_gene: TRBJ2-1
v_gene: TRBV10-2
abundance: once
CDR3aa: CASRGITGLAEARYNEQFF
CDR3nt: TGCGCCAGCAGGGGTATTACGGGACTAGCGGAAGCGCGGTACAATGAGCAGTTCTTC

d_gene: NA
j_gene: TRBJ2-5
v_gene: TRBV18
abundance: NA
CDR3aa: CASSPGTQETQYF
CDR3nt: TGTGCCAGCTCACCAGGGACTCAAGAGACCCAGTACTTC

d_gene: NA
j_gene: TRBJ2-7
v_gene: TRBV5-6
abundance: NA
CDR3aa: CASSRTGNYEQYF
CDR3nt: TGTGCCAGCAGCCGCACGGGTAACTACGAGCAGTACTTC

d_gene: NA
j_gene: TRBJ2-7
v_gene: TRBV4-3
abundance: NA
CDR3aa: CASSQNERVYEQYF
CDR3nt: TGCGCCAGCAGCCAAAATGAGAGGGTATACGAGCAGTACTTC

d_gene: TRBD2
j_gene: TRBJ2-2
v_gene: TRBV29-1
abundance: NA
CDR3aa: CSVGGPGLAGQTNTGELFF
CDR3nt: TGCAGCGTTGGGGGCCCGGGACTAGCGGGACAAACGAACACCGGGGAGCTGTTTTTT

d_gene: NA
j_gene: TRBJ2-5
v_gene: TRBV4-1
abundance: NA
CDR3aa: CASSQEIQGPSAETQYF
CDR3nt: TGCGCCAGCAGCCAGGAAATACAAGGGCCGAGTGCAGAGACCCAGTACTTC

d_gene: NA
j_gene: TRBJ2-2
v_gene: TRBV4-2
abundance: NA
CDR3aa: CASSQESWGLDTGELFF
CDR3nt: TGTGCCAGCAGCCAAGAGTCCTGGGGTCTGGACACCGGGGAGCTGTTTTTT

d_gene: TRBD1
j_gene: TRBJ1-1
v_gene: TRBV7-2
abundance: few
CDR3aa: CASSAPGQSFEAFF
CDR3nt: TGTGCCAGCAGCGCCCCGGGACAGAGTTTTGAAGCTTTCTTT

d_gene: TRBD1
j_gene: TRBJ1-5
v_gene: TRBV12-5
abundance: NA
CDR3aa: CASGSGTGGPGSNQPQHF
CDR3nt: TGTGCTAGTGGTTCCGGGACAGGGGGCCCAGGTAGCAATCAGCCCCAGCATTTT

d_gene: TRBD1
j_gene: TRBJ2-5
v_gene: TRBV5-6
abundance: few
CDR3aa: CASSHLGQGFETQYF
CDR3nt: TGTGCCAGCAGCCACCTGGGACAGGGTTTTGAGACCCAGTACTTC